Detailed here is one TCR beta chain. From germline, CDR1 is LNHNV and CDR2 YYDKDF (reference sequence). The CDR3 contains 16 residues. With V trimmed by 0 bases and J by 4 bases, 5 bases remained unmatched. These data come from a study of cytomegalovirus exposure and HLA in healthy donors. 60 Vbeta and 13 Jbeta primers were used in PCR. Method: immunoSEQ multiplex PCR; TCRdb's copy keeps in-frame clones and lacks some. The profile shows fewer than 150,000 clones, roughly 76% of them singletons. V usage is TRBV15 and J usage is TRBJ1-1; TRBD1 agrees at 10 bases. Sample: PBMCs. This TCR came from a man younger than 35 in good health and CMV-seronegative. The CDR3 region is CATSRDLGTGVTEAFF. Here the CDR3 DNA reads TGTGCCACCAGCAGAGATCTCGGGACAGGGGTCACTGAAGCTTTCTTT. Full variable domain (missing parts from reference TRBV15 and TRBJ1-1): DAMVIQNPRYQVTQFGKPVTLSCSQTLNHNVMYWYQQKSSQAPKLLFHYYDKDFNNEADTPDNFQSRRPNTSFCFLDIRSPGLGDTAMYLCATSRDLGTGVTEAFFGQGTRLTVV.